Listed below are T cell receptor beta chains from one sample, sequenced in a study of Ad26.COV2.S vaccination and SARS-CoV-2 variants. Some clones are missing from TCRdb's copy, which holds only in-frame ones; the method was immunoSEQ multiplex PCR. The repertoire holds about 280,000 clones, more than 75% seen once, with less than 3.5% in the top ten. The material sequenced was peripheral blood, taken in a trial of Ad26.COV2.S vaccine versus placebo. The receptors were sampled from a person aged 18-60 years who received the Ad26.COV2.S COVID-19 vaccine or a placebo. Both conserved end residues are trimmed from each CDR3. Fields, in order: V gene, J gene, CDR3 length, CDR3 protein.

V gene: TRBV5-1; J gene: TRBJ2-5; CDR3 length: 13; CDR3 protein: ASSSSVSPRGTQY
V gene: TRBV19; J gene: TRBJ2-5; CDR3 length: 14; CDR3 protein: ASSIVWGTGLETQY
V gene: TRBV30; J gene: TRBJ2-2; CDR3 length: 11; CDR3 protein: AWGSYLTGELF
V gene: TRBV2; J gene: TRBJ2-7; CDR3 length: 13; CDR3 protein: ASIPEGLAGDEQY
V gene: TRBV30; J gene: TRBJ1-1; CDR3 length: 9; CDR3 protein: AWTSLGEAF
V gene: TRBV28; J gene: TRBJ1-5; CDR3 length: 12; CDR3 protein: ASSLAPLGQPQH
V gene: TRBV5-1; J gene: TRBJ1-1; CDR3 length: 12; CDR3 protein: ASSPLGGSDEAF
V gene: TRBV7-9; J gene: TRBJ2-3; CDR3 length: 11; CDR3 protein: ASSSTSTDTQY
V gene: TRBV19; J gene: TRBJ2-7; CDR3 length: 12; CDR3 protein: ASSSWTGNYEQY
V gene: TRBV5-1; J gene: TRBJ1-4; CDR3 length: 12; CDR3 protein: ASSFTGLREKLF
V gene: TRBV7-8; J gene: TRBJ2-5; CDR3 length: 13; CDR3 protein: ASSLEGTGKETQY
V gene: TRBV3-1/TRBV3-2; J gene: TRBJ1-5; CDR3 length: 11; CDR3 protein: ASSQDRGQPQH
V gene: TRBV30; J gene: TRBJ1-6; CDR3 length: 11; CDR3 protein: ACGTGYNSPLH
V gene: TRBV5-1; J gene: TRBJ2-1; CDR3 length: 12; CDR3 protein: ASSLGQGGNEQF
V gene: TRBV9; J gene: TRBJ1-1; CDR3 length: 13; CDR3 protein: ASSATQGSLGEAF
V gene: TRBV6-6; J gene: TRBJ1-1; CDR3 length: 13; CDR3 protein: ASSWTGTSNTEAF
V gene: TRBV21-1; J gene: TRBJ1-1; CDR3 length: 15; CDR3 protein: ASSKEHSVEGDTEAF
V gene: TRBV15; J gene: TRBJ1-1; CDR3 length: 12; CDR3 protein: ATSRREMNTEAF
V gene: TRBV5-1; J gene: TRBJ2-6; CDR3 length: 15; CDR3 protein: ASSLWAGGSGANVLT
V gene: TRBV5-1; J gene: TRBJ2-4; CDR3 length: 12; CDR3 protein: ASSVQGGRNIQY
V gene: TRBV6-5; J gene: TRBJ1-5; CDR3 length: 12; CDR3 protein: ASRGDQGNQPQH
V gene: TRBV9; J gene: TRBJ1-5; CDR3 length: 13; CDR3 protein: ASSVGGAGNQPQH
V gene: TRBV7-9; J gene: TRBJ2-5; CDR3 length: 12; CDR3 protein: ASSTQTGQETQY
V gene: TRBV6-4; J gene: TRBJ2-1; CDR3 length: 15; CDR3 protein: ASSDTVQGGSYNEQF
V gene: TRBV29-1; J gene: TRBJ2-5; CDR3 length: 13; CDR3 protein: SVEDWTDGTETQY
V gene: TRBV6-6; J gene: TRBJ2-1; CDR3 length: 13; CDR3 protein: ASSYILVRFNEQF
V gene: TRBV7-3; J gene: TRBJ1-3; CDR3 length: 10; CDR3 protein: ASPGSGNTIY
V gene: TRBV7-2; J gene: TRBJ2-3; CDR3 length: 14; CDR3 protein: ASSLVIGRTTDTQY
V gene: TRBV6-2/TRBV6-3; J gene: TRBJ2-5; CDR3 length: 12; CDR3 protein: ASSSYRGDETQY
V gene: TRBV7-3; J gene: TRBJ2-2; CDR3 length: 15; CDR3 protein: ASSLITGQMDTGELF
V gene: TRBV10-3; J gene: TRBJ1-1; CDR3 length: 11; CDR3 protein: AINNLENTEAF
V gene: TRBV20-1; J gene: TRBJ2-7; CDR3 length: 9; CDR3 protein: SAREGYEQY
V gene: TRBV5-1; J gene: TRBJ1-1; CDR3 length: 14; CDR3 protein: ASSLGGAAMNTEAF
V gene: TRBV7-2; J gene: TRBJ2-1; CDR3 length: 13; CDR3 protein: ASSLEGLPHNEQF
V gene: TRBV3-1/TRBV3-2; J gene: TRBJ1-6; CDR3 length: 14; CDR3 protein: ASSQVGPENNSPLH
V gene: TRBV3-1/TRBV3-2; J gene: TRBJ2-7; CDR3 length: 14; CDR3 protein: ASSQDPAGGYYEQY
V gene: TRBV2; J gene: TRBJ1-1; CDR3 length: 11; CDR3 protein: ASSGNRNTEAF
V gene: TRBV18; J gene: TRBJ2-1; CDR3 length: 14; CDR3 protein: ASSSTSGGSYNEQF
V gene: TRBV7-9; J gene: TRBJ1-1; CDR3 length: 11; CDR3 protein: ASSNQVNTEAF
V gene: TRBV2; J gene: TRBJ2-1; CDR3 length: 15; CDR3 protein: ASREGLAGGLYNEQF
V gene: TRBV7-6; J gene: TRBJ1-1; CDR3 length: 11; CDR3 protein: ASSLERGAEAF
V gene: TRBV12-3/TRBV12-4; J gene: TRBJ1-5; CDR3 length: 11; CDR3 protein: ASSGQGYQPQH
V gene: TRBV5-6; J gene: TRBJ1-2; CDR3 length: 11; CDR3 protein: ASAPRSNYGYT